These 10 T cell receptor beta chains were sequenced from one sample in a study of T cells in Graves' hyperthyroidism and ophthalmopathy. The CDR3 regions of TCR beta were amplified from RNA transcripts. TCR CDR3 regions were first amplified by RT-PCR with HTBI primers. TCRdb reprocessed the multiplex PCR reads via MiXCR and lists one record per CDR3 protein. The sample shows about 270,000 distinct CDR3 sequences, roughly a quarter of them seen only once. Source material: blood. The receptors here all came from a woman in her thirties or forties with Graves' ophthalmopathy.

This clonotype was recorded a few times. The chain employs TRBV28 and TRBJ1-1; D unresolved. Germline values: CDR1 MDHEN, CDR2 SYDVKM. V lost 5 bases, J lost 11 bases, and 24 bases lay in between. This CDR3 is built from 15 residues. CDR3 sequence reads: CASSTPIPSAGGAFF. The CDR3, as DNA: TGTGCCAGCAGTACACCGATACCCTCAGCGGGTGGGGCTTTCTTT.

This clonotype was counted between two and nine times. The chain employs TRBV12-3 or TRBV12-4 and TRBJ2-5; TRBD1 aligns across 9 bases. After removal of 6 bases from V and 5 bases from J, the junction contained 4 bases not matched to a gene. CDR3 length equals 13 residues. The CDR3 loop reads CASRTGGIETQYF. Written as DNA, the CDR3 is TGTGCCAGCAGGACAGGGGGGATCGAGACCCAGTACTTC.

This clonotype was counted many times. The chain combines TRBV6-1 with TRBJ1-5, with D perhaps matching TRBD1 (5 bases). The CDR3 totals 14 residues. Germline V gene sequence: CDR1 MNHNS, CDR2 SASEGT. The V and J ends lost 5 bases and 0 bases respectively, with 8 bases between them. CDR3 coding DNA: TGTGCCAGCAGTAAGACAGTTAGCAATCAGCCCCAGCATTTT. Its protein is CASSKTVSNQPQHF.

This clonotype was seen at least ten times. V and J are TRBV6-1 and TRBJ2-7; perhaps TRBD2 as D (7 bases). V shed 5 bases and J shed 5 bases, with 16 bases lying between them. The CDR3 covers 14 residues. From germline, CDR1 is MNHNS and CDR2 SASEGT. CDR3: CASSTLGGADEQYF. CDR3 in DNA: TGTGCCAGCAGTACCCTTGGGGGGGCGGACGAGCAGTACTTC.

This clonotype occurred many times. The V call is TRBV28, the J call TRBJ1-2, with TRBD1 matching over 10 bases. The CDR3 loop spans 14 amino acids. V dropped 6 bases and J dropped 5; count of bases not matched to a gene: 6. Per the germline V gene, CDR1 is MDHEN and CDR2 is SYDVKM. The CDR3 nucleotides are TGTGCCAGCAGGTGGACAGGGGGAACATATGGCTACACCTTC. It specifies CASRWTGGTYGYTF.

This clonotype was recorded at least ten times. V usage is TRBV6-5 and J usage is TRBJ2-2, with D hard to call. The V and J ends lost 11 bases and 1 base respectively, with 14 bases between them. Germline V lookup: CDR1 MNHEY, CDR2 SVGAGI. The CDR3 has 14 residues. CDR3 coding DNA: TGTGCCTCCAGGAGACAAAGGAACACCGGGGAGCTGTTTTTT. It specifies CASRRQRNTGELFF.

The sample holds many counts of this clonotype. The gene calls are TRBV12-3 or TRBV12-4 and TRBJ2-7; 7 nucleotides align to TRBD1. The CDR3 has 14 residues. The ends lost 5 bases at V and 5 bases at J; junction bases unmatched: 9. The CDR3 sequence: CASSRQGSPNEQYF. The CDR3 DNA sequence: TGTGCCAGCAGTAGACAGGGATCCCCTAACGAGCAGTACTTC.

Many counts were recorded for this clonotype. The rearrangement uses TRBV28 and TRBJ1-1; D possibly corresponds to TRBD1 (5 bases). The CDR3 sequence is 15 residues long. V was pared by 7 bases and J by 4 bases, with 19 bases between. CDR1 and CDR2 (germline): MDHEN, SYDVKM. The CDR3 nucleotides read TGTGCCAGCACCCCCCCCAGGGTGTCCGGCACTGAAGCTTTCTTT. It specifies CASTPPRVSGTEAFF.

V gene TRBV27 combines with J gene TRBJ2-5, with D maybe TRBD1 (6 bases). The germline V and J ends were trimmed by 3 bases and 0 bases, with 11 bases remaining between them. Germline lookup yields CDR1 MNHEY and CDR2 SMNVEV (reference sequence). The CDR3 has 15 amino acids. CDR3 DNA sequence: TGTGCCAGCAGTTTTTTTGGGGGCTACCAAGAGACCCAGTACTTC. The encoded protein is CASSFFGGYQETQYF.

This clonotype was counted ten times or more. The chain uses TRBV3-1 and TRBJ2-7; maybe TRBD2 (6 bases). Germline V gene sequence: CDR1 LGHDT, CDR2 YNNKEL (reference sequence). This CDR3 is built from 15 residues. Deletions cut 1 base from V and 4 bases from J, with 14 bases between. The CDR3: CASSQAPSDKYEQYF. CDR3 DNA: TGTGCCAGCAGCCAAGCCCCTAGCGACAAATACGAGCAGTACTTC.